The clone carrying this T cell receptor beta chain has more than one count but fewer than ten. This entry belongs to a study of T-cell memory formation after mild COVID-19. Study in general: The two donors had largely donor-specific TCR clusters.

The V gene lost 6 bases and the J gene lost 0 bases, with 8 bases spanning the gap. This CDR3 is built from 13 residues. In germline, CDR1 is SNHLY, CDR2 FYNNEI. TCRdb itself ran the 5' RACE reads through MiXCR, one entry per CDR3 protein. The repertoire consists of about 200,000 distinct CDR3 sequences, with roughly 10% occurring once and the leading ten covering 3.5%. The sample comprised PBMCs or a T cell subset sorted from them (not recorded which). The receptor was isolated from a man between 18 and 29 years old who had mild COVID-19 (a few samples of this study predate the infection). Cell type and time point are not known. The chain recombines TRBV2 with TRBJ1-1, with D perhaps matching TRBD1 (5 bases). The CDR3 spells CASRGEVNTEAFF. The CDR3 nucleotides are TGTGCCAGCAGGGGGGAAGTGAACACTGAAGCTTTCTTT.